Listed below are T cell receptor beta chains from one sample, sequenced in a study of T cells in Graves' hyperthyroidism and ophthalmopathy. MiXCR, applied by TCRdb to the multiplex PCR reads, yields one record per CDR3 protein. Among about 180,000 distinct CDR3 sequences listed, approximately 15% were seen once. The sequencing input was blood. The receptor set was obtained from a woman aged 50 to 65 with Graves' hyperthyroidism. CDR3s include the opening cysteine and the closing phenylalanine or tryptophan. A D gene is named only where the DNA matches it firmly. Expanded clones are given a class, and other clones once, few, many or no size at all.

>-|TRBV2|-|TRBJ1-2
CASRPTANYGYTF
TGTGCCAGCAGACCGACAGCTAACTATGGCTACACCTTC
>TRBD2|TRBV12-3/TRBV12-4|many|TRBJ2-2
CASRRGRAGENTGELFF
TGTGCCAGCAGGAGGGGAAGGGCGGGGGAAAACACCGGGGAGCTGTTTTTT
>-|TRBV7-9|many|TRBJ1-2
CASSRGGSYGYTF
TGTGCCAGCAGCCGGGGGGGCAGCTATGGCTACACCTTC
>-|TRBV5-1|many|TRBJ2-5
CASTSQETQYF
TGCGCCAGCACCTCACAAGAGACCCAGTACTTC
>TRBD2|TRBV9|many|TRBJ2-3
CASSGDWEGPDTQYF
TGTGCCAGCAGCGGAGATTGGGAGGGACCAGATACGCAGTATTTT
>TRBD1|TRBV29-1|many|TRBJ2-1
CAWQGVNNEQFF
TGCGCATGGCAGGGGGTGAACAATGAGCAGTTCTTC
>TRBD2|TRBV3-1|many|TRBJ2-3
CASSPEGLAGYTDTQYF
TGTGCCAGCAGCCCGGAGGGACTAGCGGGGTACACAGATACGCAGTATTTT
>-|TRBV13|many|TRBJ2-1
CASSLEGEEYNEQFF
TGTGCCAGCAGCTTAGAGGGGGAGGAGTACAATGAGCAGTTCTTC
>-|TRBV29-1|-|TRBJ1-4
CSVWDLATNEKLFF
TGCAGCGTATGGGACCTCGCAACTAATGAAAAACTGTTTTTT
>-|TRBV12-3/TRBV12-4|once|TRBJ1-1
CASLRNWERTEAFF
TGTGCCAGCCTCCGTAATTGGGAGAGAACTGAAGCTTTCTTT
>TRBD2|TRBV2|few|TRBJ2-2
CASSERTSGGLAELFF
TGTGCCAGCAGTGAGCGGACTAGCGGGGGCCTAGCGGAGCTGTTTTTT
>TRBD2|TRBV12-3/TRBV12-4|many|TRBJ2-1
CASLPGLPYNEQFF
TGTGCCAGTTTACCGGGACTACCCTACAATGAGCAGTTCTTC
>TRBD1|TRBV12-3/TRBV12-4|-|TRBJ2-3
CASSLSRGPTDTQYF
TGTGCCAGCAGTTTGTCCAGGGGGCCCACAGATACGCAGTATTTT
>-|TRBV11-1|many|TRBJ1-2
CASSFARMNGYTF
TGTGCCAGCAGCTTTGCCAGAATGAATGGCTACACCTTC
>TRBD1|TRBV12-3/TRBV12-4|many|TRBJ1-2
CASSFSGTVRGYTF
TGTGCCAGCAGTTTTTCCGGGACAGTGAGGGGCTACACCTTC
>TRBD2|TRBV4-2|few|TRBJ2-5
CASRPTSGGETQYF
TGTGCCAGCAGGCCTACTAGCGGGGGAGAGACCCAGTACTTC
>-|TRBV7-2|-|TRBJ2-7
CASSLRLGGVRISYYEQYF
TGTGCCAGCAGCTTAAGGCTCGGGGGAGTGAGGATTTCCTACTACGAGCAGTACTTC
>-|TRBV29-1|many|TRBJ1-1
CSVGQMGEAFF
TGCAGCGTTGGGCAAATGGGTGAAGCTTTCTTT
>-|TRBV27|many|TRBJ2-5
CASSKDSRQETQYF
TGTGCCAGCAGCAAAGACAGTCGGCAAGAGACCCAGTACTTC
>TRBD2|TRBV7-9|few|TRBJ2-1
CASSPTSGGVSSYNEQFF
TGTGCCAGCAGTCCTACTAGCGGGGGAGTTAGCTCCTACAATGAGCAGTTCTTC
>TRBD2|TRBV6-1|-|TRBJ2-1
CASSEGGMGGDEQFF
TGTGCCAGCAGTGAGGGAGGGATGGGTGGGGATGAGCAGTTCTTC